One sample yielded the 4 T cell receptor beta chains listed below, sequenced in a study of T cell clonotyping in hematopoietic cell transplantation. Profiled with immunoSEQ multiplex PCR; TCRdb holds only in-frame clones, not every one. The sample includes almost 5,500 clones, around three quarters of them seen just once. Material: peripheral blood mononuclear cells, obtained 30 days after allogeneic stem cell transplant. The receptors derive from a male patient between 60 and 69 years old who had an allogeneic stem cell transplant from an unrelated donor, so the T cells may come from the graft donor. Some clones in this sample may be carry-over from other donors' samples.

CDR3 nucleotides: TGTGCCAGCAGCTTACGGGACAGGGGGATGAACACTGAAGCTTTCTTT. This sequence encodes CASSLRDRGMNTEAFF. The chain carries TRBV11-2 and TRBJ1-1, with 11 bases matching TRBD1. Germline CDR1 SGHAT, CDR2 FQNNGV. The CDR3 consists of 16 residues. V dropped 2 bases and J dropped 0; count of bases not matched to a gene: 2. Full variable domain (missing parts from reference TRBV11-2 and TRBJ1-1): EAGVAQSPRYKIIEKRQSVAFWCNPISGHATLYWYQQILGQGPKLLIQFQNNGVVDDSQLPKDRFSAERLKGVDSTLKIQPAKLEDSAVYLCASSLRDRGMNTEAFFGQGTRLTVV.

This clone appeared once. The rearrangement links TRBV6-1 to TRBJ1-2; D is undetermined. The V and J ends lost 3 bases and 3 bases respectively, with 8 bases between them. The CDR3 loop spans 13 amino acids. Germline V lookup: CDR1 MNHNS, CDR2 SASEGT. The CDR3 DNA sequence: TGTGCCAGCAGTGATCTGGGTCACTATGGCTACACCTTC. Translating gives CASSDLGHYGYTF.

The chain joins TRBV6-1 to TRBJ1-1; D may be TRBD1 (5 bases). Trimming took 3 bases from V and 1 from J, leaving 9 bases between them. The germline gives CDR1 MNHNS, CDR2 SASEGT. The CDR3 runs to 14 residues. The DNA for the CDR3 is TGTGCCAGCAGTGATTGGGGACGGAACACTGAAGCTTTCTTT. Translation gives CASSDWGRNTEAFF.

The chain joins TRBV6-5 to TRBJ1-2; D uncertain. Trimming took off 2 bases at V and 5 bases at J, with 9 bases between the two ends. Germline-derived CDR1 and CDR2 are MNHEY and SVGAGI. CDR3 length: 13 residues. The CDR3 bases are TGTGCCAGCAGTTACAGGATGACGTATGGCTACACCTTC. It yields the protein CASSYRMTYGYTF.